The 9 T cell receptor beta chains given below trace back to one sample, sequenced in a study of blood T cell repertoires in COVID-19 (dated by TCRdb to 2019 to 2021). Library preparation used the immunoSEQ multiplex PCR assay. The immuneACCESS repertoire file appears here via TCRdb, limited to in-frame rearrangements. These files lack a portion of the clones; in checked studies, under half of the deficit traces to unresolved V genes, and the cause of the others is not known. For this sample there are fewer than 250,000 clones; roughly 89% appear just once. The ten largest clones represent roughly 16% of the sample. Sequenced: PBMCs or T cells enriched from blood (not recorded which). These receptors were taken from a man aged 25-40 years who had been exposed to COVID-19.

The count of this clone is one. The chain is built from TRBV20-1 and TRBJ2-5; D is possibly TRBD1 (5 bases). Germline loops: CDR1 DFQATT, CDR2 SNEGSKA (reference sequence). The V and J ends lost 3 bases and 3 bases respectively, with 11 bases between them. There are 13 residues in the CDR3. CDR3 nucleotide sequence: TGCAGTGCTAGTCCGACAGTTAAAGAGACCCAGTACTTC. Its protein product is CSASPTVKETQYF.

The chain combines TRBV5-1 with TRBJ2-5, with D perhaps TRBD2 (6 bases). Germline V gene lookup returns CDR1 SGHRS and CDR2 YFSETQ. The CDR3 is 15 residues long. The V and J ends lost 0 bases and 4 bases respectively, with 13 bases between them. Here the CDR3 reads CASSLGGLAAETQYF. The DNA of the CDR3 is TGCGCCAGCAGCTTGGGGGGACTGGCCGCAGAGACCCAGTACTTC.

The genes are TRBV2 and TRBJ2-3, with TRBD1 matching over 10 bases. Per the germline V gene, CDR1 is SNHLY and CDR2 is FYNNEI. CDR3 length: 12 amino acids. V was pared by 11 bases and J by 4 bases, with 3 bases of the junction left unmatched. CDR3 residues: CAGGQGSDTQYF. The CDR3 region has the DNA TGTGCCGGGGGACAGGGGTCAGATACGCAGTATTTT.

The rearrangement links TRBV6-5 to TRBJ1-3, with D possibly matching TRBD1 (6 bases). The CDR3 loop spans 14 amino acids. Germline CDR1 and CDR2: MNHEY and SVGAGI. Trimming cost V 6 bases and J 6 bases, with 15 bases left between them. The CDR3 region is CASSHREIENTIYF. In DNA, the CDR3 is TGTGCCAGCAGCCACAGGGAGATTGAAAACACCATATATTTT.

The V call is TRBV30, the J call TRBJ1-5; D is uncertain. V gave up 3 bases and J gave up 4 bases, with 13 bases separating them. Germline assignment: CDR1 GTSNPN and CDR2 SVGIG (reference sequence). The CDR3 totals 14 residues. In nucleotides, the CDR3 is TGTGCCTGGAGGGCCCTAGGAGCAAATCAGCCCCAGCATTTT. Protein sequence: CAWRALGANQPQHF.

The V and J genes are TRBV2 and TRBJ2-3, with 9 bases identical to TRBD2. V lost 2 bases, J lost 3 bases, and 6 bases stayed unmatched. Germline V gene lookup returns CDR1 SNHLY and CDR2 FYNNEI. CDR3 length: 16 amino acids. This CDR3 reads CASSEWAGGRTDTQYF. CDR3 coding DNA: TGTGCCAGCAGTGAATGGGCGGGGGGGAGGACAGATACGCAGTATTTT.

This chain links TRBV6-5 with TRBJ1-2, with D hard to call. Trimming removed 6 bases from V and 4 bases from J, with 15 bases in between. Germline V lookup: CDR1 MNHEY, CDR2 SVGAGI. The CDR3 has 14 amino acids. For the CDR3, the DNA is TGTGCCAGCAGGCCCCCCCGGGAGGGCTATGGCTACACCTTC. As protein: CASRPPREGYGYTF.

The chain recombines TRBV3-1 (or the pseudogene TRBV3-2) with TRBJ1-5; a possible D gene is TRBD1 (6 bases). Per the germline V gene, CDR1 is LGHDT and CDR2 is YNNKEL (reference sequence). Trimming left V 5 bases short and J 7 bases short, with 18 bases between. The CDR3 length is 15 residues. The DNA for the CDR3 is TGTGCCAGCAGCGAAGCCCTGGACAGATCACAGCCCCAGCATTTT. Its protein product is CASSEALDRSQPQHF.

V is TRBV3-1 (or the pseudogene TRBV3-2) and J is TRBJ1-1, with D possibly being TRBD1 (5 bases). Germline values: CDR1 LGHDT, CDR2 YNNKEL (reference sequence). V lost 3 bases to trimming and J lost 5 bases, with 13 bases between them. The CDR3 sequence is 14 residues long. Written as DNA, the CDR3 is TGTGCCAGCAGCCACCCCGGGGGGGGGACTGAAGCTTTCTTT. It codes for CASSHPGGGTEAFF.